These T cell receptor beta chains were read from a single sample in a study of CD8 T cells in Susac syndrome. Each CDR3 protein is one row after TCRdb ran MiXCR on the immunoSEQ multiplex PCR reads. The sample yields 120,000 or so distinct CDR3 sequences, around 94% seen once. Sequencing was done on a sample of CD4+ T cells from PBMCs. Source of these receptors: a human donor with multiple sclerosis. CDR3s include the opening cysteine and the closing phenylalanine or tryptophan. The D gene is left open where the match is weak. Clone sizes are given selectively: once, few, many, or a class where the clone is expanded.

d_call: .; clone_size: .; j_call: TRBJ1-5; v_call: TRBV12-3/TRBV12-4; cdr3_aa: CASSLESNQPQHF; cdr3_nt: TGTGCCAGCAGTTTAGAAAGCAATCAGCCCCAGCATTTT
d_call: TRBD2; clone_size: .; j_call: TRBJ2-3; v_call: TRBV7-9; cdr3_aa: CASSPAPASGYTDTQYF; cdr3_nt: TGTGCCAGCAGCCCGGCCCCTGCTAGCGGGTATACAGATACGCAGTATTTT
d_call: TRBD1; clone_size: .; j_call: TRBJ1-1; v_call: TRBV30; cdr3_aa: CAWSRGQGTTEAFF; cdr3_nt: TGTGCCTGGAGTCGGGGACAGGGAACCACTGAAGCTTTCTTT
d_call: TRBD2; clone_size: .; j_call: TRBJ2-1; v_call: TRBV5-1; cdr3_aa: CASSLVASGTYNEQFF; cdr3_nt: TGCGCCAGCAGCTTGGTAGCGAGCGGGACCTACAATGAGCAGTTCTTC
d_call: .; clone_size: few; j_call: TRBJ1-2; v_call: TRBV9; cdr3_aa: CASSLGGSGGYTF; cdr3_nt: TGTGCCAGCAGCTTGGGAGGGTCGGGTGGCTACACCTTC
d_call: .; clone_size: .; j_call: TRBJ2-7; v_call: TRBV9; cdr3_aa: CASSPNTESSYEQYF; cdr3_nt: TGTGCCAGCAGCCCAAACACCGAGAGCTCCTACGAGCAGTACTTC
d_call: TRBD2; clone_size: .; j_call: TRBJ2-1; v_call: TRBV2; cdr3_aa: CASRTSGVNEQFF; cdr3_nt: TGTGCCAGTCGGACTAGCGGGGTCAATGAGCAGTTCTTC
d_call: .; clone_size: once; j_call: TRBJ1-2; v_call: TRBV2; cdr3_aa: CASLPSDVYGYTF; cdr3_nt: TGTGCCAGCTTACCTTCGGACGTTTATGGCTACACCTTC
d_call: .; clone_size: .; j_call: TRBJ1-1; v_call: TRBV30; cdr3_aa: CAWSMEVNTEAFF; cdr3_nt: TGTGCCTGGAGTATGGAAGTTAACACTGAAGCTTTCTTT
d_call: .; clone_size: once; j_call: TRBJ1-5; v_call: TRBV6-1; cdr3_aa: CASMKNAGRQPQHF; cdr3_nt: TGTGCCAGCATGAAGAACGCGGGCCGTCAGCCCCAGCATTTT
d_call: .; clone_size: .; j_call: TRBJ2-2; v_call: TRBV5-1; cdr3_aa: CASSLLGQNTGELFF; cdr3_nt: TGCGCCAGCAGCTTGCTCGGACAGAACACCGGGGAGCTGTTTTTT
d_call: .; clone_size: once; j_call: TRBJ1-1; v_call: TRBV7-3; cdr3_aa: CASSSSAGNTEAFF; cdr3_nt: TGTGCCAGCAGCTCCTCCGCGGGAAACACTGAAGCTTTCTTT
d_call: TRBD2; clone_size: .; j_call: TRBJ2-1; v_call: TRBV9; cdr3_aa: CASSPGASGYNEQFF; cdr3_nt: TGTGCCAGCAGCCCCGGGGCTAGCGGCTACAATGAGCAGTTCTTC
d_call: .; clone_size: .; j_call: TRBJ1-2; v_call: TRBV25-1; cdr3_aa: CASSEGPDNYGYTF; cdr3_nt: TGTGCCAGCAGTGAAGGTCCGGATAACTATGGCTACACCTTC
d_call: .; clone_size: .; j_call: TRBJ2-2; v_call: TRBV15; cdr3_aa: CATSRDRLATGELFF; cdr3_nt: TGTGCCACCAGCAGAGACCGCCTGGCCACCGGGGAGCTGTTTTTT
d_call: .; clone_size: .; j_call: TRBJ2-7; v_call: TRBV5-4; cdr3_aa: CASSSMDGYEQYF; cdr3_nt: TGTGCCAGCAGCTCGATGGACGGCTACGAGCAGTACTTC
d_call: TRBD2; clone_size: .; j_call: TRBJ2-1; v_call: TRBV9; cdr3_aa: CASSVKMGLAYYNEQFF; cdr3_nt: TGTGCCAGCAGCGTAAAAATGGGACTAGCTTACTACAATGAGCAGTTCTTC
d_call: TRBD1; clone_size: .; j_call: TRBJ1-5; v_call: TRBV23-1; cdr3_aa: CASSPDRGREGSNNPPQHF; cdr3_nt: TGCGCCAGCAGTCCTGACAGGGGGCGCGAGGGGTCTAATAATCCGCCCCAGCATTTT
d_call: .; clone_size: .; j_call: TRBJ1-1; v_call: TRBV6-6; cdr3_aa: CASSYSGVVRTEAFF; cdr3_nt: TGTGCCAGCAGTTACTCGGGAGTTGTGCGTACTGAAGCTTTCTTT
d_call: .; clone_size: .; j_call: TRBJ2-2; v_call: TRBV2; cdr3_aa: CASSPQGRLNTGELFF; cdr3_nt: TGTGCCAGCAGTCCTCAGGGACGGCTGAACACCGGGGAGCTGTTTTTT
d_call: TRBD1; clone_size: .; j_call: TRBJ1-1; v_call: TRBV7-8; cdr3_aa: CASSLPDRATEAFF; cdr3_nt: TGTGCCAGCAGCTTACCGGACAGGGCCACTGAAGCTTTCTTT
d_call: TRBD1; clone_size: .; j_call: TRBJ2-2; v_call: TRBV7-2; cdr3_aa: CASSVMGQMNTGELFF; cdr3_nt: TGTGCCAGCAGCGTCATGGGACAGATGAACACCGGGGAGCTGTTTTTT
d_call: TRBD1; clone_size: .; j_call: TRBJ2-7; v_call: TRBV2; cdr3_aa: CASSAGQLNEQYF; cdr3_nt: TGTGCCAGCAGTGCGGGACAGTTAAACGAGCAGTACTTC
d_call: .; clone_size: .; j_call: TRBJ2-2; v_call: TRBV29-1; cdr3_aa: CSAWNGELFF; cdr3_nt: TGCAGTGCTTGGAACGGGGAGCTGTTTTTT
d_call: .; clone_size: .; j_call: TRBJ2-1; v_call: TRBV20-1; cdr3_aa: CSARHYYNEQFF; cdr3_nt: TGCAGTGCTAGGCACTACTACAATGAGCAGTTCTTC
d_call: .; clone_size: .; j_call: TRBJ2-2; v_call: TRBV29-1; cdr3_aa: CRAGNHNTGELFF; cdr3_nt: TGCAGGGCCGGGAACCATAACACCGGGGAGCTGTTTTTT
d_call: .; clone_size: .; j_call: TRBJ2-7; v_call: TRBV6-2/TRBV6-3; cdr3_aa: CASRVTGTPYEQYF; cdr3_nt: TGTGCCAGCAGGGTCACGGGGACACCCTACGAGCAGTACTTC
d_call: .; clone_size: .; j_call: TRBJ2-3; v_call: TRBV18; cdr3_aa: CASSTDTQYF; cdr3_nt: TGTGCCAGCTCCACAGATACGCAGTATTTT
d_call: TRBD2; clone_size: .; j_call: TRBJ2-1; v_call: TRBV12-3/TRBV12-4; cdr3_aa: CASRAASGNIYNEQFF; cdr3_nt: TGTGCCAGCAGGGCAGCTAGCGGGAATATATACAATGAGCAGTTCTTC
d_call: .; clone_size: once; j_call: TRBJ2-7; v_call: TRBV7-6; cdr3_aa: CASTLGGTDKTYEQYF; cdr3_nt: TGTGCCAGCACCTTAGGGGGGACAGATAAGACCTACGAGCAGTACTTC
d_call: .; clone_size: once; j_call: TRBJ1-5; v_call: TRBV6-6; cdr3_aa: CASSYSRDQPQHF; cdr3_nt: TGTGCCAGCAGTTACTCGAGGGACCAGCCCCAGCATTTT
d_call: .; clone_size: .; j_call: TRBJ1-4; v_call: TRBV3-1; cdr3_aa: CASSQELGSHNEKLFF; cdr3_nt: TGTGCCAGCAGCCAAGAGTTGGGGTCCCATAATGAAAAACTGTTTTTT
d_call: .; clone_size: .; j_call: TRBJ2-6; v_call: TRBV6-5; cdr3_aa: CATGRVTSGANVLTF; cdr3_nt: TGTGCCACCGGACGGGTTACCTCTGGGGCCAACGTCCTGACTTTC
d_call: TRBD1; clone_size: .; j_call: TRBJ2-3; v_call: TRBV5-1; cdr3_aa: CASSSPGTGVTDTQYF; cdr3_nt: TGCGCCAGCAGCTCGCCGGGGACAGGGGTCACAGATACGCAGTATTTT
d_call: .; clone_size: .; j_call: TRBJ2-7; v_call: TRBV7-2; cdr3_aa: CASSTYAGGEYEQYF; cdr3_nt: TGTGCCAGCAGTACTTACGCAGGGGGGGAATACGAGCAGTACTTC
d_call: TRBD1; clone_size: few; j_call: TRBJ1-2; v_call: TRBV7-2; cdr3_aa: CASSQGTVYGYTF; cdr3_nt: TGTGCCAGCAGCCAAGGGACAGTTTATGGCTACACCTTC